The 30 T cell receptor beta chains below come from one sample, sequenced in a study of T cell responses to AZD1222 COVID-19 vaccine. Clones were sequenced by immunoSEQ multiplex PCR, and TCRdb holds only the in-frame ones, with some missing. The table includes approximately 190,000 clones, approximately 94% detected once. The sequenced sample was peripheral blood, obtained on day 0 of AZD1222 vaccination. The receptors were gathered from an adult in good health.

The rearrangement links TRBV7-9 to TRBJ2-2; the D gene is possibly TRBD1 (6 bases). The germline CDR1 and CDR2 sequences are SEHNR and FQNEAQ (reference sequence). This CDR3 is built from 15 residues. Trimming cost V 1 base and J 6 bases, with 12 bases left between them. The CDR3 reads CASSLVTQGSGELFF. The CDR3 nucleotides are TGTGCCAGCAGCTTAGTGACCCAGGGGTCCGGGGAGCTGTTTTTT.

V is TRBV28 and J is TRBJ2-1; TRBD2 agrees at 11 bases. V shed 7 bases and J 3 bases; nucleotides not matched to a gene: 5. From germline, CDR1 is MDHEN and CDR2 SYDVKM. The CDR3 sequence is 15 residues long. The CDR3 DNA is TGTGCCAGCACACCACTAGCGGGAGTCTACAATGAGCAGTTCTTC. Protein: CASTPLAGVYNEQFF.

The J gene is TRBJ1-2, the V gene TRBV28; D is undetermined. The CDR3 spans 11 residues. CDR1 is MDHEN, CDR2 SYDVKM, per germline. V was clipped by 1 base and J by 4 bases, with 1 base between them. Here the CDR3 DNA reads TGTGCCAGCAGTTTATCCTATGGCTACACCTTC. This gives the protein CASSLSYGYTF.

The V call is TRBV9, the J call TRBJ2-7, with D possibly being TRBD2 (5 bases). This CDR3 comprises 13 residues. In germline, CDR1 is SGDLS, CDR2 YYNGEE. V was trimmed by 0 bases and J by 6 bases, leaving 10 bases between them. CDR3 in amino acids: CASSVVTGSEQYF. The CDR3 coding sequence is TGTGCCAGCAGCGTAGTCACGGGGAGCGAGCAGTACTTC.

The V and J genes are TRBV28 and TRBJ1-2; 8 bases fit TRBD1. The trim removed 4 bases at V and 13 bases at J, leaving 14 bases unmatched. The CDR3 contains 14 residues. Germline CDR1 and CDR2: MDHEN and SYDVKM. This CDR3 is CASSSGTGTLRFTF. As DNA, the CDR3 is TGTGCCAGCAGTTCCGGGACAGGTACCTTGAGGTTCACCTTC.

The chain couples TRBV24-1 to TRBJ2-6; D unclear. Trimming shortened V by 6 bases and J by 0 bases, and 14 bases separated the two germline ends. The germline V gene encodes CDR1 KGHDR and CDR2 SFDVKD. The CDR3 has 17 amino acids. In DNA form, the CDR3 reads TGTGCCACCAGTCCTCCCCCGAGTCACTCTGGGGCCAACGTCCTGACTTTC. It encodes CATSPPPSHSGANVLTF.

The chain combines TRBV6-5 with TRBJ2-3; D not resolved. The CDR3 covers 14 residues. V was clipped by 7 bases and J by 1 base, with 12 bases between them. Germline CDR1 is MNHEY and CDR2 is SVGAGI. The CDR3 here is CASKINGGTDTQYF. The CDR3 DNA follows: TGTGCCAGCAAAATAAACGGCGGCACAGATACGCAGTATTTT.

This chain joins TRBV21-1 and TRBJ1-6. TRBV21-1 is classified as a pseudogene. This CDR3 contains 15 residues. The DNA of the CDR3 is TGTGCCAGCAGCAGGGGCAGGGAGGCTAATTCACCCCTCCACTTT. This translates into CASSRGREANSPLHF.

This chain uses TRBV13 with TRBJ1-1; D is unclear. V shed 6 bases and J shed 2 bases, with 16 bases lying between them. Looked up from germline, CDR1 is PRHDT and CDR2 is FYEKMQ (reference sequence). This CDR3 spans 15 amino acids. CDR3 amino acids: CASSPGGQSNTEAFF. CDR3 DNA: TGTGCCAGCAGTCCAGGAGGGCAATCCAACACTGAAGCTTTCTTT.

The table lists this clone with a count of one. The CDR3 DNA is TGTGCCAGCAGCCAAGCCCAGGGGAACACTGAAGCTTTCTTT. As protein: CASSQAQGNTEAFF. V and J are TRBV14 and TRBJ1-1; perhaps TRBD1 as D (5 bases). From germline, CDR1 is SGHDN and CDR2 FVKESK. V was cut by 1 base and J by 1 base, with 7 bases left in between. The CDR3 is 14 residues long.

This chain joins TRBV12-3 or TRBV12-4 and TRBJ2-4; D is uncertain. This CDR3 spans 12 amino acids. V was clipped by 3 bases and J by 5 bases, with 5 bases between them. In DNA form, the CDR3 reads TGTGCCAGCAGTTTTGGGGAAAACATTCAGTACTTC. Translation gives CASSFGENIQYF.

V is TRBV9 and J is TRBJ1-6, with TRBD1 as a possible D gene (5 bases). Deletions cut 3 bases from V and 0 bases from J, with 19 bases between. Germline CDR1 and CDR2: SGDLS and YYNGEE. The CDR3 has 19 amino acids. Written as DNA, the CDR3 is TGTGCCAGCAGCGCCGCCCAGCAGGGTGATTTCTCCTATAATTCACCCCTCCACTTT. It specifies CASSAAQQGDFSYNSPLHF.

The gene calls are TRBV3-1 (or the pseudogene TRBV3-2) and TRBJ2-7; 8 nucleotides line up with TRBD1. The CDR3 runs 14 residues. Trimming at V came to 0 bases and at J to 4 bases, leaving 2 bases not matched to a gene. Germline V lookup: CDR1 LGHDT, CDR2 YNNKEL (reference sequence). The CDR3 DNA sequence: TGTGCCAGCAGCCAAGAGCACAGGGGGTACGAGCAGTACTTC. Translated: CASSQEHRGYEQYF.

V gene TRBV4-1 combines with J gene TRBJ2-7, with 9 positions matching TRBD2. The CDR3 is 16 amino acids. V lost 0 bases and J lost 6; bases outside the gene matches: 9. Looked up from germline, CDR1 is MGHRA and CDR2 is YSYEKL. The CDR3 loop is CASSQDYSREGREQYF. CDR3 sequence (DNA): TGCGCCAGCAGCCAAGATTATTCGCGGGAGGGTCGCGAGCAGTACTTC.

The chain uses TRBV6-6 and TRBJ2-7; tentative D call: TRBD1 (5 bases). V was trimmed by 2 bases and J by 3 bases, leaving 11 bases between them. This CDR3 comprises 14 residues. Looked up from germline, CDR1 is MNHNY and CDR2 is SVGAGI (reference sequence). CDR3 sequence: CASSYPDSVYEQYF. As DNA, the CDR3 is TGTGCCAGCAGTTACCCAGACAGCGTCTACGAGCAGTACTTC.

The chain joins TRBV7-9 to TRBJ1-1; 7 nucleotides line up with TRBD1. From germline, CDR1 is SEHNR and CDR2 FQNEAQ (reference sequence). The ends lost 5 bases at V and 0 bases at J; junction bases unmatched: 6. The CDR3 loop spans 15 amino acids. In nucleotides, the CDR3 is TGTGCCAGCAGCCCCACGGACAGGTTGAACACTGAAGCTTTCTTT. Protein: CASSPTDRLNTEAFF. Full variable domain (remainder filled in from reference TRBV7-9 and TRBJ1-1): DTGVSQNPRHKITKRGQNVTFRCDPISEHNRLYWYRQTLGQGPEFLTYFQNEAQLEKSRLLSDRFSAERPKGSFSTLEIQRTEQGDSAMYLCASSPTDRLNTEAFFGQGTRLTVV.

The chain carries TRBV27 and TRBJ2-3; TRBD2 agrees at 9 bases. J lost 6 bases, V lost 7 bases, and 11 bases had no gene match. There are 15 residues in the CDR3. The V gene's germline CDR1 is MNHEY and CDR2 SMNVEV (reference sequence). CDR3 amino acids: CASMSGREGHDTQYF. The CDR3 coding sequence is TGTGCCAGCATGTCTGGGCGGGAGGGCCATGATACGCAGTATTTT.

CDR3 nucleotides: TGTGCCAGTGCTGGGTCAGTCGACGAGCAGTACTTC. Protein sequence: CASAGSVDEQYF. This sequence joins TRBV28 and TRBJ2-7, with D unresolved. Germline V gives CDR1 MDHEN, CDR2 SYDVKM. This CDR3 is 12 amino acids long. The germline V and J ends were trimmed by 9 bases and 5 bases, with 14 bases remaining between them. Full variable domain (outside the CDR3, taken from reference TRBV28 and TRBJ2-7): DVKVTQSSRYLVKRTGEKVFLECVQDMDHENMFWYRQDPGLGLRLIYFSYDVKMKEKGDIPEGYSVSREKKERFSLILESASTNQTSMYLCASAGSVDEQYFGPGTRLTVT.

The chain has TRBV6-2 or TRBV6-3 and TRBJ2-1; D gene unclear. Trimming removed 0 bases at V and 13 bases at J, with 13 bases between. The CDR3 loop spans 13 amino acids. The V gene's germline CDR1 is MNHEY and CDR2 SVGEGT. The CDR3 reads CASSYSIRDAQFF. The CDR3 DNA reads TGTGCCAGCAGTTACTCGATTCGTGATGCACAGTTCTTC.

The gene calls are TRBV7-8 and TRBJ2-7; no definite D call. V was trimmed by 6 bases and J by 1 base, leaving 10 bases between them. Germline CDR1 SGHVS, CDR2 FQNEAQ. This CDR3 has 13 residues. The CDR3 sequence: CASRSGRSYEQYF. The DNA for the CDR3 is TGTGCCAGCAGGTCAGGACGATCCTACGAGCAGTACTTC.

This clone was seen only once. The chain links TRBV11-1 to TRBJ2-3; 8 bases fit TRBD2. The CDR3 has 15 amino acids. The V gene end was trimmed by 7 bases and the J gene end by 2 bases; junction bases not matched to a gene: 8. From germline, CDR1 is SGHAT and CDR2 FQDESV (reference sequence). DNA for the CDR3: TGTGCCAGCAAGGAGGCGGGGGGCGACACAGATACGCAGTATTTT. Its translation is CASKEAGGDTDTQYF.

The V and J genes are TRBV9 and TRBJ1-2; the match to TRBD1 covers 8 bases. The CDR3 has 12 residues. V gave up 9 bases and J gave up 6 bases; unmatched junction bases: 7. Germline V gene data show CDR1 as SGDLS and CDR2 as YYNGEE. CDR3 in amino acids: CATEHRGDGYTF. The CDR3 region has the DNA TGTGCCACCGAGCACAGGGGGGATGGCTACACCTTC.

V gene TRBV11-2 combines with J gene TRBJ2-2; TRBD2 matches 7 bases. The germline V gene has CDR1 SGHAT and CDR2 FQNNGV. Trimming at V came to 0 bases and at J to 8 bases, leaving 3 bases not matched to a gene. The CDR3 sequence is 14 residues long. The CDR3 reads CASSLEAGAGELFF. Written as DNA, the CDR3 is TGTGCCAGCAGCTTAGAGGCGGGAGCGGGGGAGCTGTTTTTT.

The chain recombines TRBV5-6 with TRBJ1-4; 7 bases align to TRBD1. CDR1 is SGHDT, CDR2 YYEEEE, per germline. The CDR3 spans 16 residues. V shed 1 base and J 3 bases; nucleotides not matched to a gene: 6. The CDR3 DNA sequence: TGTGCCAGCAGCTTGTCTGACAGGGTTTCTAATGAAAAACTGTTTTTT. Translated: CASSLSDRVSNEKLFF.

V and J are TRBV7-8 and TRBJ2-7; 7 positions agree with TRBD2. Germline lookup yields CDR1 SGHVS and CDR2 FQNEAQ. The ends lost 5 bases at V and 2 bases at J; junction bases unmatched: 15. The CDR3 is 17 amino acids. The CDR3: CASSRSPPSGAAYEQYF. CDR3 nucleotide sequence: TGTGCCAGCAGCCGTAGCCCACCTAGCGGAGCCGCCTACGAGCAGTACTTC.

The CDR3 reads CASGSGTGGFEQFF. CDR3 in DNA: TGTGCTAGTGGTTCCGGGACAGGGGGCTTTGAGCAGTTCTTC. The genes are TRBV12-5 and TRBJ2-1; 12 nucleotides align to TRBD1. Germline CDR1 is LGHNT and CDR2 is FRNRAP. The V segment lost 4 bases and the J segment 9 bases; nucleotides outside the gene matches: 4. The CDR3 totals 14 residues.

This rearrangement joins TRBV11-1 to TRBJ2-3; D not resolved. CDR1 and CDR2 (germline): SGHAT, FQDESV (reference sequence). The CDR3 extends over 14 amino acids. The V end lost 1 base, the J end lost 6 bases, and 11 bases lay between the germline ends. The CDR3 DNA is TGTGCCAGCAGCTTAGGACAATTCCCGGATACGCAGTATTTT. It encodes CASSLGQFPDTQYF.

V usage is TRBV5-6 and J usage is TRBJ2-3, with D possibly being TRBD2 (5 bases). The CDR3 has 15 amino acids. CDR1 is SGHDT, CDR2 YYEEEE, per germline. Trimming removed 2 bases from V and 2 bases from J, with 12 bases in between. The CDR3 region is CASSFPGVNTDTQYF. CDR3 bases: TGTGCCAGCAGCTTCCCCGGGGTGAACACAGATACGCAGTATTTT.

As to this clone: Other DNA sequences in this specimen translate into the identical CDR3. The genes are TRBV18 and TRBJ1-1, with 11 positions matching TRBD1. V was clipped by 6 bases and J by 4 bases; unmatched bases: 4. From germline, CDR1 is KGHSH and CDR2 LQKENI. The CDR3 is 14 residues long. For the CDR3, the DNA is TGTGCCAGCTCCCCGGGGACAGGGGGCACTGAAGCTTTCTTT. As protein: CASSPGTGGTEAFF.

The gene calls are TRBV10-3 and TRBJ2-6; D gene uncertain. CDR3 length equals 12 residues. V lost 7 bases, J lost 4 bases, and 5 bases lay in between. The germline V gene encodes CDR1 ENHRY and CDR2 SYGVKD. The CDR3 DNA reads TGTGCCATCACGACGGGGGCCAACGTCCTGACTTTC. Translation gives CAITTGANVLTF.